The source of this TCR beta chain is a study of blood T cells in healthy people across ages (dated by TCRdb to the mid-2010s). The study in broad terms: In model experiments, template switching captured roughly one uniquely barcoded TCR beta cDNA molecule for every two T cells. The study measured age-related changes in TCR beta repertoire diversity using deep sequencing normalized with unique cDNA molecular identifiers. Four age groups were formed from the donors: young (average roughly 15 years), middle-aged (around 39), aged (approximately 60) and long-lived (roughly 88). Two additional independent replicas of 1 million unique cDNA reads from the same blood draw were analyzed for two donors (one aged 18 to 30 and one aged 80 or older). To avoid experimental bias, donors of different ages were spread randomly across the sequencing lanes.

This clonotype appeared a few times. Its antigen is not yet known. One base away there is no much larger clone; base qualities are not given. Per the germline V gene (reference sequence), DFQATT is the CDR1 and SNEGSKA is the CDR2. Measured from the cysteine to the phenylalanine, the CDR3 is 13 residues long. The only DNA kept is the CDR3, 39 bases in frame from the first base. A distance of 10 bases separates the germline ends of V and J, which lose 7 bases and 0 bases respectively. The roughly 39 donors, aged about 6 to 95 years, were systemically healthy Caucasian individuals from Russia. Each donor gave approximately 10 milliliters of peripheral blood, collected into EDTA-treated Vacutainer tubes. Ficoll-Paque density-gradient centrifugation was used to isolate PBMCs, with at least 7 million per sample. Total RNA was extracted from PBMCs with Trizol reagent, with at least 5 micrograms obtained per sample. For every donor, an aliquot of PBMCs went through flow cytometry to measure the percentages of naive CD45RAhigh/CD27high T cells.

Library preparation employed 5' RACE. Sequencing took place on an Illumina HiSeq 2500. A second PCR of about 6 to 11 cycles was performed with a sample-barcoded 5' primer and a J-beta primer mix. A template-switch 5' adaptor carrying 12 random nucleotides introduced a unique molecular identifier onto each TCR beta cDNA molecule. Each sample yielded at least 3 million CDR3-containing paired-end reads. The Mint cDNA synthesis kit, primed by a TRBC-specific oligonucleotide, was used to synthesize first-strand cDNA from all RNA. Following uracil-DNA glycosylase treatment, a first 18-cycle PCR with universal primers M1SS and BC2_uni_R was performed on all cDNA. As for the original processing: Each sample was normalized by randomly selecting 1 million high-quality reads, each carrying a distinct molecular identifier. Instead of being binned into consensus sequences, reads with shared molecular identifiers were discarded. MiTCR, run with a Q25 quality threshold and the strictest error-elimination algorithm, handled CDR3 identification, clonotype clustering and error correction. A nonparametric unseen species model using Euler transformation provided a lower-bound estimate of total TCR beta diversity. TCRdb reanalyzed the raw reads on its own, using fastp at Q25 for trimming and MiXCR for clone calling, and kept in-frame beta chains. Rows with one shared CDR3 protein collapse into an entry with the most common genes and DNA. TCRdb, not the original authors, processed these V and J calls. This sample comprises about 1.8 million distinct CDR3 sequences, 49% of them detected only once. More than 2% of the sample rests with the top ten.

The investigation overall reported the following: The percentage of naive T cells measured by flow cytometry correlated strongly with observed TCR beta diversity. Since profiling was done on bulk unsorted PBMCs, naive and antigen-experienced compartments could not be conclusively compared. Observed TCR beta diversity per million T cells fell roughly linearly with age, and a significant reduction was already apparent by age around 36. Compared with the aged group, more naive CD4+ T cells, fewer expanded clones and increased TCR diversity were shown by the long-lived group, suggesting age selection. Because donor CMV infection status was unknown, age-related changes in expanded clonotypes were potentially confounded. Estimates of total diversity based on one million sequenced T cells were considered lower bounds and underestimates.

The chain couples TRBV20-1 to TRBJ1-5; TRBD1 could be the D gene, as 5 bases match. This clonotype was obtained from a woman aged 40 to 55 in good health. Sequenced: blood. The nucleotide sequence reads TGCAGTGTCGGGGGGTATAGCAATCAGCCCCAGCATTTT. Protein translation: CSVGGYSNQPQHF.